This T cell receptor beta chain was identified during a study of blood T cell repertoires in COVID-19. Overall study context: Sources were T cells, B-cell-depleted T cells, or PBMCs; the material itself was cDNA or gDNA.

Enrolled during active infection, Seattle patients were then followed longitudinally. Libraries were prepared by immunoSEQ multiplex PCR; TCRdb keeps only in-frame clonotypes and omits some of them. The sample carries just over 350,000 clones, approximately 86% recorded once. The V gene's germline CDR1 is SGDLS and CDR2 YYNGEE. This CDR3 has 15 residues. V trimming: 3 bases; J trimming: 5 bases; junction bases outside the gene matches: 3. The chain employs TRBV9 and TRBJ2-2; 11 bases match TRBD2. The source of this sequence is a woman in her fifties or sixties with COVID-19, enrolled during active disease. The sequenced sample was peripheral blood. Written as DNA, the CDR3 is TGTGCCAGCAGCGGGACTAGCGGGCGTACCGGGGAGCTGTTTTTT. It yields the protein CASSGTSGRTGELFF.